One sample yielded the 21 T cell receptor beta chains listed below, sequenced in a study of OX40 agonist ivuxolimab in advanced cancers. The method was the immunoSEQ multiplex PCR assay. TCRdb provides this immuneACCESS table in a form limited to in-frame rearrangements. Some clones are lacking; in checked studies, under half of them reflect an unresolved V gene, and why the rest are absent is not known. In this sample the table shows around 73,000 clones, over 80% of which occur a single time. The ten largest make up approximately 9.9% of the sample. Material: CD4+ or CD8+ T cells sorted from blood, obtained in a trial of the OX40 agonist ivuxolimab. These receptors were obtained from an adult with an advanced solid tumor such as melanoma, head and neck, liver or kidney cancer.

The chain employs TRBV30 and TRBJ2-7, with 8 bases aligning to TRBD1. Germline trimming cut 5 bases from V and 6 bases from J; bases unmatched to any gene: 9. The length of the CDR3 is 13 residues. Per the germline V gene, CDR1 is GTSNPN and CDR2 is SVGIG (reference sequence). The CDR3 reads CAWLPTGVLEQYF. DNA for the CDR3: TGTGCCTGGTTACCGACAGGGGTTCTCGAGCAGTACTTC.

The V and J genes are TRBV6-5 and TRBJ2-2; 7 bases line up with TRBD1. V lost 2 bases, J lost 4 bases, and 4 bases stayed unmatched. The CDR3 runs 15 residues. The germline CDR1 and CDR2 sequences are MNHEY and SVGAGI. The CDR3 sequence is CASSYGDSPTGELFF. The CDR3 region has the DNA TGTGCCAGCAGTTACGGGGACAGTCCCACCGGGGAGCTGTTTTTT.

This chain uses TRBV7-9 with TRBJ2-2, with 10 bases that match TRBD1. CDR3 length: 16 residues. Germline-derived CDR1 and CDR2 are SEHNR and FQNEAQ (reference sequence). V dropped 4 bases and J dropped 5; count of bases not matched to a gene: 7. The CDR3 DNA follows: TGTGCCAGCAGCTCCACCCGGGACAGGGGTACCGGGGAGCTGTTTTTT. Translating it yields CASSSTRDRGTGELFF.

The V and J genes are TRBV6-5 and TRBJ2-1, with D possibly TRBD1 on 7 matching bases. The V gene's germline CDR1 is MNHEY and CDR2 SVGAGI. Trimming took 6 bases from V and 4 from J, leaving 16 bases between them. This CDR3 is 15 amino acids long. The CDR3 nucleotides read TGTGCCAGCAGCCGCGCGGGGACAGCTTACAATGAGCAGTTCTTC. Residues: CASSRAGTAYNEQFF.

This rearrangement joins TRBV7-9 to TRBJ2-7; D possibly corresponds to TRBD2 (6 bases). Looked up from germline, CDR1 is SEHNR and CDR2 is FQNEAQ (reference sequence). V dropped 1 base and J dropped 4 bases, with 8 bases sitting between them. This CDR3 has 13 residues. CDR3: CASSLVAGYEQYF. The CDR3, as DNA: TGTGCCAGCAGCTTAGTGGCGGGGTACGAGCAGTACTTC.

The chain employs TRBV5-6 and TRBJ2-7, with TRBD2 identical over 8 bases. Germline values: CDR1 SGHDT, CDR2 YYEEEE. After removal of 5 bases from V and 0 bases from J, the junction contained 7 bases not matched to a gene. The CDR3 length is 15 residues. The CDR3 nucleotides are TGTGCCAGCAGTCCGGGGGGGTCTGGCTCCTACGAGCAGTACTTC. As protein: CASSPGGSGSYEQYF.

The DNA for the CDR3 is TGTGCCAGCAGTGAAGCGAGACTACAGAGGAGCTCCTACGAGCAGTACTTC. Protein: CASSEARLQRSSYEQYF. This chain connects TRBV2 to TRBJ2-7; TRBD2 might be the D (5 bases). Germline CDR1 SNHLY, CDR2 FYNNEI. The CDR3 totals 17 residues. V lost 0 bases and J 0 bases, leaving 15 bases between the germline ends.

The sample holds one count of this clone. The DNA of the CDR3 is TGTGCCAGCAGTTACTCGAACGCAGGTGGCGAGCAGTACTTC. Amino acid sequence: CASSYSNAGGEQYF. The rearrangement joins TRBV6-6 to TRBJ2-7; D is undetermined. Trimming left V 0 bases short and J 6 bases short, with 12 bases between. Germline CDR1 reads MNHNY; CDR2 reads SVGAGI (reference sequence). The CDR3 has 14 amino acids.

The V and J genes are TRBV10-3 and TRBJ1-5; 7 bases map to TRBD1. This CDR3 contains 14 residues. The germline CDR1 and CDR2 sequences are ENHRY and SYGVKD. The V segment lost 3 bases and the J segment 2 bases; nucleotides outside the gene matches: 1. CDR3 in amino acids: CAISDTGGNQPQHF. In DNA form, the CDR3 reads TGTGCCATCAGTGACACAGGGGGCAATCAGCCCCAGCATTTT.

This chain links TRBV5-6 with TRBJ1-1; maybe TRBD1 (5 bases). V lost 4 bases to trimming and J lost 4 bases, with 11 bases between them. CDR1 and CDR2 (germline): SGHDT, YYEEEE. This CDR3 spans 13 amino acids. The CDR3 sequence is CASSPPGGTEAFF. In nucleotides, the CDR3 is TGTGCCAGCAGCCCCCCGGGGGGCACTGAAGCTTTCTTT.

Points on this clone: This sample also contains other DNA sequences that code for the same CDR3. This chain connects TRBV19 to TRBJ1-5; D ambiguous. Trimming shortened V by 2 bases and J by 0 bases, and 5 bases separated the two germline ends. The CDR3 is 14 residues long. Germline lookup yields CDR1 LNHDA and CDR2 SQIVND (reference sequence). The DNA of the CDR3 is TGTGCCAGTAGTATAAGGGATAGCAATCAGCCCCAGCATTTT. This translates into CASSIRDSNQPQHF. The full variable domain, completed using reference TRBV19 and TRBJ1-5, is DGGITQSPKYLFRKEGQNVTLSCEQNLNHDAMYWYRQDPGQGLRLIYYSQIVNDFQKGDIAEGYSVSREKKESFPLTVTSAQKNPTAFYLCASSIRDSNQPQHFGDGTRLSIL.

The V call is TRBV27, the J call TRBJ2-7, with a weak D call TRBD2 (5 bases). The germline CDR1 and CDR2 sequences are MNHEY and SMNVEV (reference sequence). Trimming left V 8 bases short and J 2 bases short, with 10 bases between. There are 12 residues in the CDR3. The CDR3 reads CASHGKPYEQYF. CDR3 nucleotides: TGTGCCAGCCACGGGAAGCCCTACGAGCAGTACTTC.

A few counts support this clone. The rearrangement uses TRBV4-1 and TRBJ1-6, with 7 bases lining up with TRBD1. The ends lost 5 bases at V and 7 bases at J; junction bases unmatched: 5. CDR3 length: 14 residues. CDR1 and CDR2 from the germline V gene are MGHRA and YSYEKL. In nucleotides, the CDR3 is TGCGCCAGCAGCGCAGCAGGGGGGAATTCACCCCTCCACTTT. Its translation: CASSAAGGNSPLHF.

The V call is TRBV30, the J call TRBJ1-5, with D possibly TRBD1 on 5 matching bases. Germline V gene data show CDR1 as GTSNPN and CDR2 as SVGIG (reference sequence). The CDR3 spans 13 residues. V lost 0 bases to trimming and J lost 7 bases, with 10 bases between them. The CDR3 DNA reads TGTGCCTGGAGTGTACAAGGGGAGCAGCCCCAGCATTTT. Its translation is CAWSVQGEQPQHF.

The chain joins TRBV9 to TRBJ2-7; 10 bases are shared with TRBD1. The CDR3 is 17 amino acids. After removal of 0 bases from V and 2 bases from J, the junction contained 8 bases not matched to a gene. Germline V lookup: CDR1 SGDLS, CDR2 YYNGEE. CDR3 sequence (DNA): TGTGCCAGCAGCGTAGAGGGGGGAGGGACAGGGGCCTACGAGCAGTACTTC. Amino acids: CASSVEGGGTGAYEQYF.

This chain connects TRBV6-4 to TRBJ2-5, with 10 nucleotides matching TRBD1. Trimming cost V 0 bases and J 1 base; bases outside gene matches: 5. The V gene's germline CDR1 is MRHNA and CDR2 SNTAGT. The CDR3 totals 17 residues. The CDR3 bases are TGTGCCAGCAGTGACTCAGAGACAGGGGGCAGCCAAGAGACCCAGTACTTC. Translated: CASSDSETGGSQETQYF.

The rearrangement joins TRBV30 to TRBJ1-6; D might be TRBD1 (5 bases). Germline V gene sequence: CDR1 GTSNPN, CDR2 SVGIG (reference sequence). V lost 1 base, J lost 10 bases, and 20 bases lay in between. This CDR3 contains 16 residues. This CDR3 reads CAWSELVQGMGSPLHF. The CDR3 DNA sequence: TGTGCCTGGAGTGAGCTGGTCCAGGGAATGGGGTCACCCCTCCACTTT.

The chain combines TRBV6-1 with TRBJ1-2; 9 nucleotides align to TRBD1. This CDR3 spans 13 amino acids. The germline V gene has CDR1 MNHNS and CDR2 SASEGT. V was pared by 6 bases and J by 2 bases, with 1 base of the junction left unmatched. The CDR3 here is CASSGTGNYGYTF. CDR3 coding DNA: TGTGCCAGCAGCGGGACAGGGAACTATGGCTACACCTTC.

Notes on this clone: Other DNA sequences in this specimen translate into the identical CDR3. The V call is TRBV7-9, the J call TRBJ2-7, with a possible D match to TRBD1 (7 bases). The CDR3 is 14 amino acids. CDR1 and CDR2 (germline): SEHNR, FQNEAQ (reference sequence). The V end was cut by 5 bases, the J end by 6 bases, with 17 bases between. CDR3 coding DNA: TGTGCCAGCAGCCCAGGGGGGACCCCGTCCGAGCAGTACTTC. Amino acid sequence: CASSPGGTPSEQYF. The whole variable domain, remainder taken from reference TRBV7-9 and TRBJ2-7, is DTGVSQNPRHKITKRGQNVTFRCDPISEHNRLYWYRQTLGQGPEFLTYFQNEAQLEKSRLLSDRFSAERPKGSFSTLEIQRTEQGDSAMYLCASSPGGTPSEQYFGPGTRLTVT.

This sequence joins TRBV29-1 and TRBJ1-2; no definite D call. CDR1 and CDR2 (germline): SQVTM, ANQGSEA. V dropped 1 base and J dropped 2 bases, with 8 bases sitting between them. CDR3 length: 13 amino acids. CDR3 in DNA: TGCAGCGTTGAAGGAGAATTCAACTATGGCTACACCTTC. It codes for CSVEGEFNYGYTF.

The chain carries TRBV18 and TRBJ1-1; D uncertain. CDR3 size: 15 residues. Trimming took 2 bases from V and 1 from J, leaving 11 bases between them. The V gene's germline CDR1 is KGHSH and CDR2 LQKENI. The CDR3 nucleotides read TGTGCCAGCTCACCATTGAACGGATCGAACACTGAAGCTTTCTTT. Its translation is CASSPLNGSNTEAFF.